This T cell receptor beta chain derives from a study of T cells in localized non-small cell lung cancer. Clones were sequenced by immunoSEQ multiplex PCR, and TCRdb holds only the in-frame ones, with some missing. This sample has tens of thousands of clones, with around 90% found just once. CDR1 and CDR2 (germline): MGHRA, YSYEKL. This CDR3 spans 16 amino acids. V was cut by 1 base and J by 6 bases, with 16 bases left in between. The specimen comprised peripheral blood, sampled before any cancer treatment. The origin of this receptor is a man aged 40 to 75 with stage I squamous cell lung carcinoma. The rearrangement uses TRBV4-1 and TRBJ1-5, with D hard to call. Here the CDR3 reads CASSQGTASGLQPQHF. CDR3 DNA sequence: TGCGCCAGCAGCCAAGGGACGGCCTCGGGTCTTCAGCCCCAGCATTTT.